This T cell receptor (beta chain) was sequenced during a study of CD8 T cells in Susac syndrome. Germline CDR1 is KGHDR and CDR2 is SFDVKD. V was pared by 0 bases and J by 4 bases, with 8 bases between. CDR3 length equals 14 residues. When the RNA was reverse transcribed, random hexamers were used with an input of about 0.5 to 1 ug. TCRdb passed the immunoSEQ multiplex PCR reads through MiXCR, listing each CDR3 protein once. Among 150,000 to 250,000 distinct CDR3 sequences listed, over 90% were seen once. The chain employs TRBV24-1 and TRBJ2-5, with D tentatively TRBD1 (5 bases). The sequence was obtained from a human donor with multiple sclerosis. Sequenced sample: CD4+ T cells from PBMCs. DNA of the CDR3: TGTGCCACCAGTGATTTGCAGGGTGGAGAGACCCAGTACTTC. Its protein product is CATSDLQGGETQYF.